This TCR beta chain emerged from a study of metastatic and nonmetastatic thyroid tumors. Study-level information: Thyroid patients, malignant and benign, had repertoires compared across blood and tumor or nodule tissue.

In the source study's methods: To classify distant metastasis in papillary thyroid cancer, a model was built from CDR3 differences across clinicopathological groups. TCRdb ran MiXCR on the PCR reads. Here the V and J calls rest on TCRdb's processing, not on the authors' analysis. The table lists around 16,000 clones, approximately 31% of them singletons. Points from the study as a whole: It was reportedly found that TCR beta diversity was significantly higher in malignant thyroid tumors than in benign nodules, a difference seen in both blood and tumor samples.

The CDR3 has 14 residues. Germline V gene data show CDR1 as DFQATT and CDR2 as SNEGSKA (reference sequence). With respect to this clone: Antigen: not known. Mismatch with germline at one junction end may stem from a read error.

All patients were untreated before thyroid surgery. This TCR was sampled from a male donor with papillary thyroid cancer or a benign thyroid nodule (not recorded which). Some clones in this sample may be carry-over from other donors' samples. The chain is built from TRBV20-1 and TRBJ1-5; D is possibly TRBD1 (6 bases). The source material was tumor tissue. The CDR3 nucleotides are TGCAGTGCTAGGGCCGGGGGCCGAGTTCAGCCCCAGCATTTC. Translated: CSARAGGRVQPQHF.